This TCR beta chain derives from a study of response to subunit inactivated influenza vaccine. Broader study findings: That few new T cells are recruited by each seasonal influenza vaccination was the authors' suggestion.

MiXCR was run by TCRdb on the RT-PCR reads, yielding one entry per CDR3 protein. The sample includes 500,000 to 600,000 distinct CDR3 sequences, around 8% seen only once; the top ten take 10% to 15%. This clonotype was detected a few times. No antigen is known for it. This CDR3 contains 14 residues. V gave up 6 bases and J gave up 6 bases, with 17 bases separating them. Germline V gives CDR1 KGHDR, CDR2 SFDVKD. Source: PBMCs from blood, taken roughly 24 months after vaccination. This rearrangement joins TRBV24-1 to TRBJ2-7; a possible D gene is TRBD2 (6 bases). The receptor comes from a man in his fifties or sixties who received an inactivated influenza vaccine. CDR3 in amino acids: CATSHRSTGSEQYF. The CDR3 region has the DNA TGTGCCACCAGTCACCGGAGCACCGGGAGCGAGCAGTACTTC.